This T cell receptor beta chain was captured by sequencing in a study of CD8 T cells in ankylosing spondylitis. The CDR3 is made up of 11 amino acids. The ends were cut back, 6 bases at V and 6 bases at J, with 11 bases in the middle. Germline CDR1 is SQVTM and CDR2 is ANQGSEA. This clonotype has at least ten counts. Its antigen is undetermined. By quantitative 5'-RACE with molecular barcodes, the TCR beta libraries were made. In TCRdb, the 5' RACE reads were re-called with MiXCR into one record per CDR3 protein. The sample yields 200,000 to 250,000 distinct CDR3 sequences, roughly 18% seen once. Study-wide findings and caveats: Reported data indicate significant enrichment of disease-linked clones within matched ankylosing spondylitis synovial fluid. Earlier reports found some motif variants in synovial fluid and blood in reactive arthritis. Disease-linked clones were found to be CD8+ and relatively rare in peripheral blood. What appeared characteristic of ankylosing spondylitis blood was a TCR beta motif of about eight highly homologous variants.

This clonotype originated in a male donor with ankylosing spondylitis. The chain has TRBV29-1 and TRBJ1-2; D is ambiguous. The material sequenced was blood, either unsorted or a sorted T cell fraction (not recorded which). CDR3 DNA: TGCAGCGTGCGGACTGACCATGGCTACACCTTC. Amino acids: CSVRTDHGYTF.